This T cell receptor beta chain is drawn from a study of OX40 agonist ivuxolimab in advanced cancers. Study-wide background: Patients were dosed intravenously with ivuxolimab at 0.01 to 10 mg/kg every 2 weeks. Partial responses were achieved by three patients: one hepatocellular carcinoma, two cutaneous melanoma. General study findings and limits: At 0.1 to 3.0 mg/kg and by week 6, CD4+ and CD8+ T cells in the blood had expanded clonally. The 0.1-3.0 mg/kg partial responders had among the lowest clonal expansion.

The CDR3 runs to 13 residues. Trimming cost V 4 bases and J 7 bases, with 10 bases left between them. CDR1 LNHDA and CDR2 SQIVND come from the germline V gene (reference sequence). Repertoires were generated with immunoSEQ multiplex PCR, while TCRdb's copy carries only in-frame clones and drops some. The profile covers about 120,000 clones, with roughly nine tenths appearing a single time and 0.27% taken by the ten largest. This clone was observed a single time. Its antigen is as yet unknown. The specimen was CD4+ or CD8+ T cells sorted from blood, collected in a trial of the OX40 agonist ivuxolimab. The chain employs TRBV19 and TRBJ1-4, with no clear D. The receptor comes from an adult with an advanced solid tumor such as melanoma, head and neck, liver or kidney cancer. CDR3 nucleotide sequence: TGTGCCAGTAGTAGGGGATATCGTGAAAAACTGTTTTTT. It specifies CASSRGYREKLFF.